This T cell receptor beta chain was captured by sequencing in a study of long-term antiretroviral therapy in people with HIV. The germline V gene has CDR1 SGHNT and CDR2 YYREEE (reference sequence). Losses at the gene ends were 4 bases for V and 2 bases for J; bases not matched to a gene: 6. CDR3 size: 15 residues. Researchers report immunoSEQ v3.0 was run at survey level. Clones were sequenced by immunoSEQ multiplex PCR, and TCRdb holds only the in-frame ones, with some missing. Of approximately 20,000 clones listed, around 79% were seen once; the top ten hold over 8.5%. The sequence was collected from a woman between 35 and 50 years old with HIV. V usage is TRBV5-4 and J usage is TRBJ2-3; the match to TRBD2 covers 8 bases. Material: unsorted PBMCs, obtained 4.1 years after starting antiretroviral therapy. CDR3 nucleotides: TGTGCCAGCAGCGCAACTAGCGGCTACACAGATACGCAGTATTTT. Its translation: CASSATSGYTDTQYF.